A selection of T cell receptor beta chains follows, all from one sample in a study of shared clonotypes between healthy human individuals. Clones were read by immunoSEQ multiplex PCR, and TCRdb kept only the in-frame ones, dropping some. The data show 2 million to 2.5 million clones, with 90% to 95% seen just once and under 0.45% held by the top ten. The sequenced material came from naive CD4+ T cells from PBMCs. These receptors originate from a man aged 18 to 29 in good health. Some clones in this sample may be carry-over from other donors' samples. Both conserved end residues are part of each CDR3. The order of the fields is CDR3 protein, CDR3 DNA, D gene, clone size, CDR3 length, J gene, V gene. A D gene is named only where the DNA matches it firmly. Size is stated for part of the rows, as once, few or many counts, or as a class when the clone is expanded.

CASRSAELGIYGYTF,TGTGCCAGCAGATCCGCGGAGCTTGGGATCTATGGCTACACCTTC,.,once,15,TRBJ1-2,TRBV28
CASSLLGQGGNTGELFF,TGTGCCAGCAGCTTGTTGGGACAGGGTGGTAACACCGGGGAGCTGTTTTTT,TRBD1,.,17,TRBJ2-2,TRBV5-6
CASSLIGDTQYF,TGTGCCAGCAGCTTGATCGGAGATACGCAGTATTTT,.,.,12,TRBJ2-3,TRBV5-4
CASSTQSGKSGEQYF,TGTGCCAGCAGCACTCAAAGCGGGAAATCTGGCGAGCAGTACTTC,TRBD2,.,15,TRBJ2-7,TRBV7-9
CASSMGRVTDRYEQYF,TGTGCCAGTAGTATGGGACGGGTAACAGACCGTTACGAGCAGTACTTC,.,.,16,TRBJ2-7,TRBV19
CASSPRGKPQETQYF,TGTGCCAGCAGTCCCAGGGGCAAGCCTCAAGAGACCCAGTACTTC,.,.,15,TRBJ2-5,TRBV28
CASSLGTGGSEQYF,TGTGCCAGCAGCTTAGGGACAGGGGGCAGCGAGCAGTACTTC,TRBD1,.,14,TRBJ2-7,TRBV5-4
CASSQSEASSYEQYF,TGTGCCAGCAGCCAATCGGAAGCAAGCTCCTACGAGCAGTACTTC,.,once,15,TRBJ2-7,TRBV27
CASSLSRAHEQYF,TGCGCCAGCAGCTTGAGCAGGGCCCACGAGCAGTACTTC,.,.,13,TRBJ2-7,TRBV5-1
CASSLGDGAYEKLFF,TGCGCCAGCAGCTTGGGGGACGGTGCCTATGAAAAACTGTTTTTT,.,.,15,TRBJ1-4,TRBV5-1
CASSGGPANYGYTF,TGTGCCAGCAGCGGTGGTCCAGCAAACTATGGCTACACCTTC,.,.,14,TRBJ1-2,TRBV2
CASSQEVSGNTIYF,TGCGCCAGCAGCCAAGAGGTCTCTGGAAACACCATATATTTT,.,.,14,TRBJ1-3,TRBV4-1
CASSSLTNYGYTF,TGTGCCAGTAGTAGCCTCACTAACTATGGCTACACCTTC,.,.,13,TRBJ1-2,TRBV19
CAISERGDEAFF,TGTGCCATCAGTGAGCGGGGGGATGAAGCTTTCTTT,.,.,12,TRBJ1-1,TRBV10-3
CASSPGQNSLSSGYTF,TGCGCCAGCAGCCCCGGACAGAATTCACTGAGTTCCGGCTACACCTTC,.,.,16,TRBJ1-2,TRBV5-1
CASGLVLRSSGNTIYF,TGTGCTAGTGGTTTGGTATTGAGAAGCTCTGGAAACACCATATATTTT,.,.,16,TRBJ1-3,TRBV12-5
CASSSVPATNYEQYF,TGTGCCAGCAGTTCCGTTCCAGCGACCAACTACGAGCAGTACTTC,.,.,15,TRBJ2-7,TRBV28
CASTNFGGGATNEKLFF,TGTGCCAGTACCAACTTCGGGGGCGGCGCAACTAATGAAAAACTGTTTTTT,.,.,17,TRBJ1-4,TRBV19
CASSPNPQGTEAFF,TGTGCCAGCAGCCCTAATCCTCAGGGGACTGAAGCTTTCTTT,.,.,14,TRBJ1-1,TRBV7-6
CATKNRGHEQFF,TGTGCCACGAAAAACAGGGGGCATGAGCAGTTCTTC,TRBD1,.,12,TRBJ2-1,TRBV28
CASSVTGAEQYF,TGCGCCAGCAGTGTCACCGGGGCCGAGCAGTACTTC,.,few,12,TRBJ2-7,TRBV10-2
CASSEKGGAGSGKEQFF,TGTGCCAGCAGCGAAAAGGGGGGAGCGGGAAGTGGTAAGGAGCAGTTCTTC,.,.,17,TRBJ2-1,TRBV21-1
CASSDVDSPNEQFF,TGTGCCAGCAGTGACGTGGACAGTCCCAATGAGCAGTTCTTC,.,.,14,TRBJ2-1,TRBV28
CASSLAGAEANTEAFF,TGCGCCAGCAGCTTAGCGGGGGCCGAGGCGAACACTGAAGCTTTCTTT,.,.,16,TRBJ1-1,TRBV5-1
CASSIAKRGLYEQYF,TGTGCCAGTAGTATAGCTAAGCGGGGACTTTACGAGCAGTACTTC,TRBD2,.,15,TRBJ2-7,TRBV19
CASSEYPTQPQHF,TGTGCCAGCAGTGAATACCCCACTCAGCCCCAGCATTTT,.,.,13,TRBJ1-5,TRBV6-1
CASSVDPKPGHPGGELFF,TGTGCCAGCAGCGTAGACCCGAAACCGGGACACCCGGGCGGGGAGCTGTTTTTT,.,.,18,TRBJ2-2,TRBV9
CASRARLALLGEQYF,TGTGCCAGCAGGGCCCGACTAGCACTCCTAGGAGAGCAGTACTTC,TRBD2,.,15,TRBJ2-7,TRBV2
CAIKETAGANVLTF,TGTGCCATCAAAGAGACCGCTGGGGCCAACGTCCTGACTTTC,.,.,14,TRBJ2-6,TRBV10-3
CASGTGGSDTQYF,TGTGCCAGCGGGACAGGGGGCTCAGATACGCAGTATTTT,TRBD1,.,13,TRBJ2-3,TRBV6-4
CASRNTGGTGELFF,TGTGCCAGCCGTAACACCGGGGGCACCGGGGAGCTGTTTTTT,.,.,14,TRBJ2-2,TRBV6-1
CASSPTLWDSSYEQYF,TGTGCCAGCAGTCCCACCCTATGGGACAGCTCCTACGAGCAGTACTTC,TRBD1,.,16,TRBJ2-7,TRBV28
CASSPSTGASSYNEQFF,TGTGCCAGCAGCCCCTCGACAGGAGCCTCCTCCTACAATGAGCAGTTCTTC,.,.,17,TRBJ2-1,TRBV7-9
CASAPGGNTQYF,TGTGCCAGCGCTCCCGGGGGAAATACGCAGTATTTT,.,.,12,TRBJ2-3,TRBV25-1
CASSLTPGQSSGNTIYF,TGCGCCAGCAGCTTGACCCCGGGACAGAGCTCTGGAAACACCATATATTTT,TRBD1,once,17,TRBJ1-3,TRBV5-1
CASSAGSSYNEQFF,TGTGCCAGCAGTGCAGGAAGCTCCTACAATGAGCAGTTCTTC,.,once,14,TRBJ2-1,TRBV7-9
CASSLIPGGEQYF,TGTGCCAGCAGCCTCATACCGGGAGGGGAGCAGTACTTC,TRBD2,once,13,TRBJ2-7,TRBV5-6
CASGPDLPGPLAQDTQYF,TGTGCTAGTGGTCCGGATTTGCCCGGGCCCCTGGCCCAAGATACGCAGTATTTT,.,.,18,TRBJ2-3,TRBV12-5
CAISESGSSYNEQFF,TGTGCCATCAGTGAGTCAGGGAGCTCCTACAATGAGCAGTTCTTC,.,.,15,TRBJ2-1,TRBV10-3
CASSSQGTITYEQYF,TGCGCCAGCAGCTCACAGGGGACTATAACCTACGAGCAGTACTTC,.,.,15,TRBJ2-7,TRBV5-1
CAWKNSGNTIYF,TGTGCCTGGAAGAATTCTGGAAACACCATATATTTT,.,once,12,TRBJ1-3,TRBV30
CAWTREKTGELFF,TGTGCCTGGACCCGGGAGAAGACCGGGGAGCTGTTTTTT,.,few,13,TRBJ2-2,TRBV30
CASSHDKGQGAGETQYF,TGTGCCAGCTCACATGATAAGGGACAGGGGGCCGGCGAGACCCAGTACTTC,TRBD1,.,17,TRBJ2-5,TRBV18
CASSFGRGRSIGELFF,TGTGCCAGCAGTTTCGGCAGGGGGCGCTCCATTGGGGAGCTGTTTTTT,TRBD1,.,16,TRBJ2-2,TRBV28
CASSSRENTEAFF,TGTGCCAGCAGCTCACGGGAGAACACTGAAGCTTTCTTT,.,.,13,TRBJ1-1,TRBV7-2
CASSQDGGQDEKLFF,TGCGCCAGCAGCCAAGATGGGGGACAGGATGAAAAACTGTTTTTT,TRBD1,.,15,TRBJ1-4,TRBV4-3
CAIRDRTGGNTGELFF,TGTGCCATCAGAGATCGGACAGGGGGGAACACCGGGGAGCTGTTTTTT,TRBD1,.,16,TRBJ2-2,TRBV10-3
CASRGLAGLSSYNEQFF,TGTGCCAGTAGGGGACTAGCGGGACTCAGCTCCTACAATGAGCAGTTCTTC,TRBD2,.,17,TRBJ2-1,TRBV19